This T cell receptor (beta chain) derives from a study of blood T cells in healthy people across ages. A sample-barcoded 5' primer and a J-beta primer mix were used in a second PCR of roughly 7 to 12 cycles. From the 5' RACE reads, TCRdb called clonotypes with MiXCR, one entry per CDR3 protein. Seen here are around 990,000 distinct CDR3 sequences, more than 30% observed once, and the top ten hold under 15%. Germline CDR1 and CDR2: LGHNA and YSLEER. Trimming cost V 0 bases and J 7 bases; bases outside gene matches: 14. The CDR3 is 17 residues long. This clonotype turned up a few times. The antigen is not known. Isolation per sample recovered at least 6.5 million PBMCs. Study-level results: Relative to aged donors, long-lived donors carried more naive CD4+ cells and displayed higher diversity.

V is TRBV4-3 and J is TRBJ2-5; 7 positions agree with TRBD2. The origin of this receptor is a man aged 18 to 35 in good health. The sample comprised blood. The CDR3 protein is CASSQDSGRAMKVTQYF. The DNA of the CDR3 is TGCGCCAGCAGCCAAGACTCGGGGAGGGCAATGAAGGTGACCCAGTACTTC.